The 12 T cell receptor beta chains in this list originate from one sample, sequenced in a study of T cells after yellow fever vaccination. TCRdb passed the 5' RACE reads through MiXCR, listing each CDR3 protein once. The repertoire consists of 45,000 to 65,000 distinct CDR3 sequences, with about 6.6% occurring once and the leading ten covering more than 20%. The material was CD8+ T cells not binding an NS4B(214-222) dextramer, sorted from PBMCs, obtained about 49 days after the first yellow fever vaccination. Source of these receptors: a man younger than 35 who received the YFV17D yellow fever vaccine.

This clonotype came up many times. The V gene is TRBV9, the J gene TRBJ1-5; possibly TRBD1 for D (6 bases). Trimming removed 2 bases from V and 0 bases from J, with 15 bases in between. This CDR3 contains 17 residues. CDR1 and CDR2 (germline): SGDLS, YYNGEE. CDR3 coding DNA: TGTGCCAGCAGCGTCGAAGGGGGTCCTCTTAGCAATCAGCCCCAGCATTTT. Translation gives CASSVEGGPLSNQPQHF.

This clonotype was detected many times. The gene calls are TRBV24-1 and TRBJ2-5; TRBD1 aligns across 11 bases. The germline CDR1 and CDR2 sequences are KGHDR and SFDVKD. Losses at the gene ends were 4 bases for V and 3 bases for J; bases not matched to a gene: 9. The CDR3 has 17 amino acids. In DNA, the CDR3 is TGTGCCACCAGTGACCCTTCCGGGACAGGGGGGAAAGAGACCCAGTACTTC. Translating it yields CATSDPSGTGGKETQYF.

This clonotype was detected many times. The V gene is TRBV2, the J gene TRBJ2-3; 11 nucleotides line up with TRBD2. Germline V gives CDR1 SNHLY, CDR2 FYNNEI. The CDR3 sequence is 16 residues long. After removal of 3 bases from V and 4 bases from J, the junction contained 6 bases not matched to a gene. CDR3 loop: CASSEPLAGGADTQYF. The CDR3 DNA reads TGTGCCAGCAGTGAGCCCCTAGCGGGGGGCGCAGATACGCAGTATTTT.

This clonotype has a handful of counts. The chain links TRBV9 to TRBJ2-7, with 7 bases identical to TRBD2. The CDR3 extends over 14 amino acids. With 0 bases clipped from V and 2 bases from J, the junction kept 2 bases outside the gene matches. Germline CDR1 and CDR2: SGDLS and YYNGEE. The CDR3 DNA is TGTGCCAGCAGCGTAGGGGGGGGGACCTACGAGCAGTACTTC. Its protein product is CASSVGGGTYEQYF.

This clonotype came up many times. This chain joins TRBV5-5 and TRBJ1-5; TRBD1 aligns across 7 bases. Trimming took 1 base from V and 7 from J; bases not matched to a gene: 8. Germline V CDR1 and CDR2: SGHKS, YYEKEE (reference sequence). This CDR3 has 15 residues. This CDR3 reads CASSLRGNRGQPQHF. For the CDR3, the DNA is TGTGCCAGCAGCTTGAGGGGGAACAGGGGACAGCCCCAGCATTTT.

This clonotype has ten or more counts. The rearrangement joins TRBV12-3 or TRBV12-4 to TRBJ2-5, with D unclear. The CDR3 consists of 13 residues. V lost 4 bases to trimming and J lost 14 bases, with 20 bases between them. CDR3 sequence: CASSSGFRPFSYF. The DNA of the CDR3 is TGTGCCAGCAGTTCCGGTTTTCGGCCTTTTAGCTACTTC.

This clonotype showed up many times. The V gene is TRBV9, the J gene TRBJ1-1; no reliable D call. Deletions cut 3 bases from V and 0 bases from J, with 9 bases between. From germline, CDR1 is SGDLS and CDR2 YYNGEE. This CDR3 is 14 amino acids long. The CDR3 DNA sequence: TGTGCCAGCAGCGCGGGTGATATGAACACTGAAGCTTTCTTT. Its translation is CASSAGDMNTEAFF.

In this sample, this clonotype turned up a few times. The CDR3 nucleotides are TGTGCCAGCAGTCCTGCGCGGGGGCCGAACACCGGGGAGCTGTTTTTT. Translation: CASSPARGPNTGELFF. This rearrangement joins TRBV28 to TRBJ2-2, with D tentatively TRBD2 (7 bases). Germline V gene sequence: CDR1 MDHEN, CDR2 SYDVKM. The CDR3 covers 16 residues. V lost 5 bases and J 0 bases, leaving 13 bases between the germline ends.

V usage is TRBV6-2 or TRBV6-3 and J usage is TRBJ2-3, with 9 bases identical to TRBD1. This CDR3 is 17 amino acids long. Germline V gives CDR1 MNHEY, CDR2 SVGEGT. V shed 0 bases and J 1 base; nucleotides not matched to a gene: 5. In DNA form, the CDR3 reads TGTGCCAGCAGTTACTCTGGACAGGGGTTCGGCACAGATACGCAGTATTTT. Translating it yields CASSYSGQGFGTDTQYF.

This rearrangement joins TRBV23-1 to TRBJ2-7; D gene unclear. TRBV23-1 is treated as an ORF (open reading frame) with a function not yet certain. This CDR3 is 15 amino acids long. V was shortened by 4 bases and J by 3 bases, with 16 bases between the two germline ends. The CDR3 sequence is CASSRVIGAFYEQYF. Written as DNA, the CDR3 is TGCGCCAGCAGTCGCGTTATCGGAGCGTTCTACGAGCAGTACTTC.

This chain uses TRBV5-6 with TRBJ2-3; the D gene is possibly TRBD2 (5 bases). Germline V gene lookup returns CDR1 SGHDT and CDR2 YYEEEE. V dropped 4 bases and J dropped 5 bases, with 11 bases sitting between them. This CDR3 is 13 amino acids long. CDR3 nucleotide sequence: TGTGCCAGCAGCGAACTAGTACTAGATACGCAGTATTTT. Residues: CASSELVLDTQYF.

This clonotype was counted many times. V and J are TRBV27 and TRBJ2-7; D may be TRBD1 (6 bases). The CDR3 length is 15 residues. V lost 5 bases to trimming and J lost 3 bases, with 17 bases between them. CDR1 is MNHEY and CDR2 is SMNVEV in the germline V gene (reference sequence). CDR3 nucleotide sequence: TGTGCCAGCAGTGTAACAGGGAACGGGTACTACGAGCAGTACTTC. It encodes CASSVTGNGYYEQYF.